This TCR beta chain was profiled in a study of cytomegalovirus exposure and HLA in healthy donors. Across the whole study: In a previous analysis, approximately 110 million unique TCR beta sequences were found from some 180 million T cells. Study results and caveats: Reported performance of the classifier showed diagnosis of cytomegalovirus status with high specificity and sensitivity. Analysis was carried out at a later point, and it linked a missense DCLRE1C variant to TCR beta V- and J-gene trimming.

The CDR3 has 18 amino acids. CDR1 is MNHEY and CDR2 is SMNVEV in the germline V gene (reference sequence). Trimming removed 5 bases from V and 7 bases from J, with 26 bases in between. The study ran its PCR with 60 Vbeta and 13 Jbeta primers. Profiling relied on immunoSEQ multiplex PCR, and the TCRdb table lists in-frame clones only, not all of them. The table records roughly 200,000 clones, around nine tenths of them present only once. This clone was recorded once. The antigen is unknown. Unrecorded immune exposures were likely, despite nominal health at sampling. The clonotype comes from a woman between 18 and 29 years old in good health and CMV-seronegative. This chain joins TRBV27 and TRBJ1-4; D unresolved. Sequencing was done on a sample of PBMCs. CDR3 sequence (DNA): TGTGCCAGCAGTCCCGTCAAGCGGGCCGGGCCGGATGGTGAAAAACTGTTTTTT. The encoded protein is CASSPVKRAGPDGEKLFF.